A single sample gave rise to the 14 T cell receptor beta chains below, sequenced in a study of blood T cell repertoires in COVID-19. TCRdb's table, derived via immunoSEQ multiplex PCR, lists solely in-frame clones and lacks some. Counted here are hundreds of thousands of clones, roughly 88% occurring once; the ten biggest clones make up roughly 0.8%. The sequencing sample was made of peripheral blood. These TCRs come from a woman aged 25-40 years with acute or convalescent COVID-19.

CDR3 loop: CASSLVGRTSGTNEQFF. In nucleotides, the CDR3 is TGTGCCAGCAGCTTAGTAGGGCGGACTAGCGGGACCAATGAGCAGTTCTTC. The J gene is TRBJ2-1, the V gene TRBV11-2; TRBD2 agrees at 12 bases. The length of the CDR3 is 17 residues. Per the germline V gene, CDR1 is SGHAT and CDR2 is FQNNGV. V was clipped by 1 base and J by 6 bases; unmatched bases: 7.

This chain links TRBV5-1 with TRBJ2-7; perhaps TRBD2 as D (6 bases). Per germline, CDR1 SGHRS and CDR2 YFSETQ. The germline V and J ends were trimmed by 5 bases and 4 bases, with 19 bases remaining between them. This CDR3 has 15 residues. CDR3 DNA sequence: TGCGCCAGCAGTTACGACCCGGGAGCAGAATACGAGCAGTACTTC. Translating it yields CASSYDPGAEYEQYF.

J is TRBJ1-2 and V is TRBV6-5; 7 positions match TRBD1. V shed 6 bases and J 6 bases; nucleotides not matched to a gene: 7. The germline V gene encodes CDR1 MNHEY and CDR2 SVGAGI. The CDR3 length is 13 residues. DNA of the CDR3: TGTGCCAGCAGCCTGACAGGGTACGATGGCTACACCTTC. The encoded protein is CASSLTGYDGYTF.

The DNA of the CDR3 is TGTGCTAGTGGTTTGTGGGAGGGTGCCTCCTACAATGAGCAGTTCTTC. Translating gives CASGLWEGASYNEQFF. The rearrangement joins TRBV12-5 to TRBJ2-1, with 7 bases identical to TRBD2. The CDR3 extends over 16 amino acids. Germline loops: CDR1 LGHNT, CDR2 FRNRAP. The V gene end was trimmed by 2 bases and the J gene end by 0 bases; junction bases not matched to a gene: 4.

Regarding this clone: At one end the junction does not follow the germline gene, possibly because of a read error. V is TRBV2 and J is TRBJ2-1, with 14 bases lining up with TRBD2. The CDR3 is 14 residues long. Germline V lookup: CDR1 SNHLY, CDR2 FYNNEI. Written as DNA, the CDR3 is TGTGCCAGCAGATCTGATGGGACTAGCGGGAGTTTGGTCTTC. Translating it yields CASRSDGTSGSLVF. Combining the CDR3 with reference TRBV2 and TRBJ2-1 gives the whole variable domain EPEVTQTPSHQVTQMGQEVILRCVPISNHLYFYWYRQILGQKVEFLVSFYNNEISEKSEIFDDQFSVERPDGSNFTLKIRSTKLEDSAMYFCASRSDGTSGSLVFGPGTRLTVL.

The sample holds a few counts of this clone. V and J are TRBV20-1 and TRBJ2-7, with D perhaps TRBD2 (6 bases). The V end was cut by 3 bases, the J end by 4 bases, with 10 bases between. The CDR3 sequence is 12 residues long. The V gene's germline CDR1 is DFQATT and CDR2 SNEGSKA (reference sequence). The CDR3 region is CSASSGGYEQYF. In DNA, the CDR3 is TGCAGTGCTAGTTCCGGGGGTTACGAGCAGTACTTC.

This clone has more than one count but fewer than ten. J is TRBJ2-2 and V is TRBV27, with 7 bases that match TRBD1. CDR1 is MNHEY and CDR2 is SMNVEV in the germline V gene (reference sequence). The CDR3 consists of 15 residues. J gave up 5 bases and V 5 bases, and 8 bases lay outside the gene matches. The CDR3 here is CASSPRQGWTGELFF. The CDR3 DNA sequence: TGTGCCAGCAGTCCCCGACAGGGATGGACCGGGGAGCTGTTTTTT.

The chain carries TRBV5-5 and TRBJ2-7, with D tentatively TRBD2 (5 bases). Germline V gene data show CDR1 as SGHKS and CDR2 as YYEKEE (reference sequence). V lost 0 bases and J 2 bases, leaving 12 bases between the germline ends. The CDR3 sequence is 15 residues long. DNA of the CDR3: TGTGCCAGCAGCTTGGATAGTGGACTCACCTACGAGCAGTACTTC. It encodes CASSLDSGLTYEQYF.

V usage is TRBV30 and J usage is TRBJ1-5; no definite D call. This CDR3 comprises 13 residues. V was shortened by 1 base and J by 4 bases, with 8 bases between the two germline ends. Germline assignment: CDR1 GTSNPN and CDR2 SVGIG (reference sequence). CDR3 in amino acids: CAWSGHVNQPQHF. The CDR3 coding sequence is TGTGCCTGGAGTGGACACGTAAATCAGCCCCAGCATTTT.

The DNA for the CDR3 is TGTGCCAGCAGCCCGCAAGGGCGGGGTTCACCCCTCCACTTT. Translated, it gives CASSPQGRGSPLHF. The gene calls are TRBV27 and TRBJ1-6; no firm D call. The germline V gene has CDR1 MNHEY and CDR2 SMNVEV (reference sequence). Trimming shortened V by 6 bases and J by 9 bases, and 15 bases separated the two germline ends. This CDR3 is built from 14 residues.

The gene calls are TRBV4-1 and TRBJ2-1; D ambiguous. CDR1 and CDR2 from the germline V gene are MGHRA and YSYEKL. CDR3 size: 16 residues. V lost 0 bases to trimming and J lost 0 bases, with 9 bases between them. CDR3 region: CASSQDRGSSYNEQFF. Written as DNA, the CDR3 is TGCGCCAGCAGCCAAGATCGCGGCAGCTCCTACAATGAGCAGTTCTTC.

The chain uses TRBV5-4 and TRBJ2-5; the match to TRBD2 covers 12 bases. Germline V gene sequence: CDR1 SGHNT, CDR2 YYREEE (reference sequence). This CDR3 is built from 17 residues. The junction had 15 bases not matched to a gene; V was cut back by 5 bases and J by 7 bases. The CDR3 coding sequence is TGTGCCAGCAGTTCCGGGACTAGCGGGCCGCCTCTACGGACCCAGTACTTC. Protein: CASSSGTSGPPLRTQYF.

The V call is TRBV10-1, the J call TRBJ1-2; D gene uncertain. The CDR3 spans 13 residues. Trimming pared 2 bases from V and 8 bases from J, leaving 12 bases between. Germline CDR1 is WNHNN and CDR2 is SYGVQD (reference sequence). CDR3 region: CASSEEGMRGYTF. The CDR3 DNA sequence: TGCGCCAGCAGTGAGGAGGGCATGCGAGGCTACACCTTC.

The CDR3 is CASSYRTASGNYEQYF. The CDR3 DNA sequence: TGTGCCAGCAGTTACCGTACGGCTAGCGGGAACTACGAGCAGTACTTC. The chain joins TRBV6-5 to TRBJ2-7; TRBD2 agrees at 9 bases. The CDR3 runs 16 residues. Germline V gene sequence: CDR1 MNHEY, CDR2 SVGAGI. Unmatched junction bases numbered 8, after V lost 2 bases and J lost 3 bases.